This entry describes one TCR beta chain. These data originate in a study of blood T cells in healthy people across ages. Through a sample-barcoded 5' primer and a J-beta primer mix, a second PCR was run for 7 to 11 cycles. TCRdb itself ran the 5' RACE reads through MiXCR, one entry per CDR3 protein. The sample comprises 1 million to 1.2 million distinct CDR3 sequences, 30% to 40% of which are singletons, and under 15% rests with the top ten. V was pared by 4 bases and J by 4 bases, with 13 bases between. The V gene's germline CDR1 is SSHAT and CDR2 FNYEAQ (reference sequence). This CDR3 spans 14 amino acids.

Sequences were obtained from blood. The rearrangement uses TRBV7-7 and TRBJ2-5; D unclear. The clonotype originates from a man aged 18 to 30 in good health. CDR3 nucleotide sequence: TGTGCCAGCAGCTCAGGCCCGGAAGGAGAGACCCAGTACTTC. Its translation is CASSSGPEGETQYF. Filled out from reference TRBV7-7 and TRBJ2-5, the complete variable domain reads GAGVSQSPRYKVTKRGQDVTLRCDPISSHATLYWYQQALGQGPEFLTYFNYEAQPDKSGLPSDRFSAERPEGSISTLTIQRTEQRDSAMYRCASSSGPEGETQYFGPGTRLLVL.